These 20 T cell receptor beta chains originate from one sample sequenced in a study of patients and donors after allogeneic stem cell transplantation. A single record per CDR3 protein comes from TCRdb applying MiXCR to the RT-PCR reads. The repertoire holds roughly 960,000 distinct CDR3 sequences, with 15% to 20% as singletons. The sequencing sample was made of blood, either unsorted or a sorted T cell fraction (not recorded which). These receptors were collected from a human donor who was either an allogeneic HSCT recipient or a stem cell or donor lymphocyte infusion donor (not recorded which). It is not recorded whose cells these are; they may come from a transplant donor.

In DNA, the CDR3 is TGTGCCAGCAGCTTAGAGCTGGGGGAGCTGTTTTTT. This encodes CASSLELGELFF. The chain uses TRBV7-9 and TRBJ2-2; D is ambiguous. CDR1 and CDR2 from the germline V gene are SEHNR and FQNEAQ (reference sequence). The CDR3 covers 12 residues. V was pared by 1 base and J by 8 bases, with 5 bases between. The whole variable domain, filled in from reference TRBV7-9 and TRBJ2-2, reads DTGVSQNPRHKITKRGQNVTFRCDPISEHNRLYWYRQTLGQGPEFLTYFQNEAQLEKSRLLSDRFSAERPKGSFSTLEIQRTEQGDSAMYLCASSLELGELFFGEGSRLTVL.

CDR3 region: CASSARDASGRFPSTDTQYF. The CDR3 region has the DNA TGTGCCAGCAGCGCCCGCGATGCTAGCGGGAGGTTCCCTAGCACAGATACGCAGTATTTT. This sequence joins TRBV11-1 and TRBJ2-3; 11 nucleotides agree with TRBD2. V trimming: 5 bases; J trimming: 0 bases; junction bases outside the gene matches: 16. Germline V CDR1 and CDR2: SGHAT, FQDESV (reference sequence). This CDR3 has 20 amino acids.

There are a few counts of this clonotype. The V call is TRBV21-1, the J call TRBJ1-1; the table's D call of TRBD1 was not tested on the DNA. TRBV21-1 is an annotated pseudogene. CDR3 size: 15 residues. The CDR3 DNA reads TGTGCCAGCAGCAAATACGGACAGCCCTTTCGTCGGGCTTTCTTT. Encoded protein: CASSKYGQPFRRAFF.

V is TRBV11-2 and J is TRBJ2-5, with D possibly called TRBD1 or TRBD2 (5 bases each). Trimming shortened V by 1 base and J by 4 bases, and 19 bases separated the two germline ends. Looked up from germline, CDR1 is SGHAT and CDR2 is FQNNGV. CDR3 length: 17 amino acids. In DNA form, the CDR3 reads TGTGCCAGCAGCTTAGCAGTCCTTGTGGGACGGGTAGAGACCCAGTACTTC. The encoded protein is CASSLAVLVGRVETQYF.

This clonotype has a count of ten or more. This chain uses TRBV12-3 or TRBV12-4 with TRBJ1-2; the D gene is possibly TRBD1 (6 bases). CDR3 size: 13 residues. Between the trimmed V and J ends, which lost 1 base and 8 bases, there was a span of 11 bases. CDR3 bases: TGTGCCAGCAGTTTAGGGGGGCTGCAAGGCTACACCTTC. It yields the protein CASSLGGLQGYTF.

This sequence joins TRBV7-2 and TRBJ1-5; D gene ambiguous. Germline CDR1 and CDR2: SGHTA and FQGNSA. With 5 bases removed from V and 6 bases from J, the gap between germline ends came to 8 bases. The CDR3 has 12 amino acids. The CDR3 loop is CASSDSGQPQHF. In DNA form, the CDR3 reads TGTGCCAGCAGCGACTCAGGTCAGCCCCAGCATTTT.

This chain connects TRBV24-1 to TRBJ2-2; a weak D match, TRBD1 (6 bases). Trimming took off 3 bases at V and 0 bases at J, with 13 bases between the two ends. This CDR3 has 17 amino acids. CDR1 and CDR2 from the germline V gene are KGHDR and SFDVKD. CDR3 nucleotide sequence: TGTGCCACCAGTGATCGGACAGAAGTGACGAACACCGGGGAGCTGTTTTTT. It translates to CATSDRTEVTNTGELFF.

The chain combines TRBV27 with TRBJ2-1; D is unclear. V lost 7 bases, J lost 0 bases, and 13 bases lay in between. The CDR3 consists of 15 residues. From germline, CDR1 is MNHEY and CDR2 SMNVEV (reference sequence). In DNA, the CDR3 is TGTGCCAGCAAAGACGACGAGAGCTCCTACAATGAGCAGTTCTTC. It translates to CASKDDESSYNEQFF.

The genes are TRBV5-1 and TRBJ2-3; 8 bases match TRBD2. This CDR3 comprises 16 residues. CDR1 and CDR2 from the germline V gene are SGHRS and YFSETQ. V trimming: 0 bases; J trimming: 5 bases; junction bases outside the gene matches: 8. The DNA of the CDR3 is TGCGCCAGCAGCTTGGTCCCCAGCGGGGGAAAAGATACGCAGTATTTT. The encoded protein is CASSLVPSGGKDTQYF.

The chain recombines TRBV20-1 with TRBJ2-1; TRBD2 matches at 7 bases. This CDR3 comprises 14 residues. The germline V gene has CDR1 DFQATT and CDR2 SNEGSKA (reference sequence). Unmatched junction bases numbered 5, after V lost 6 bases and J lost 0 bases. CDR3 coding DNA: TGCAGTGCGATAGCGGGCACCTCCTACAATGAGCAGTTCTTC. Its protein product is CSAIAGTSYNEQFF.

This clonotype was seen more than once but under ten times. The J gene is TRBJ1-2, the V gene TRBV27; TRBD1 matches 8 bases. V trimming: 4 bases; J trimming: 5 bases; junction bases outside the gene matches: 6. The length of the CDR3 is 14 residues. Looked up from germline, CDR1 is MNHEY and CDR2 is SMNVEV (reference sequence). The CDR3 DNA sequence: TGTGCCAGCAGTTGGCAGGGGGCTGGGTATGGCTACACCTTC. Encoded protein: CASSWQGAGYGYTF.

The chain carries TRBV15 and TRBJ1-5; D remains unclear. Germline-derived CDR1 and CDR2 are LNHNV and YYDKDF (reference sequence). The V and J ends lost 3 bases and 0 bases respectively, with 12 bases between them. CDR3 size: 16 residues. This CDR3 is CATSRGRENSNQPQHF. CDR3 in DNA: TGTGCCACCAGCAGGGGAAGGGAGAATAGCAATCAGCCCCAGCATTTT. The full variable domain, with the rest looked up from reference TRBV15 and TRBJ1-5, is DAMVIQNPRYQVTQFGKPVTLSCSQTLNHNVMYWYQQKSSQAPKLLFHYYDKDFNNEADTPDNFQSRRPNTSFCFLDIRSPGLGDTAMYLCATSRGRENSNQPQHFGDGTRLSIL.

This chain uses TRBV7-2 with TRBJ2-3, with TRBD2 matching over 7 bases. The J segment lost 7 bases and the V segment lost 4 bases, leaving 8 bases of the junction unmatched. This CDR3 is 14 amino acids long. From germline, CDR1 is SGHTA and CDR2 FQGNSA. CDR3 sequence (DNA): TGTGCCAGCAGCTCACAGCGGGGCGGGAATACGCAGTATTTT. This codes for CASSSQRGGNTQYF.

This clonotype has more than one count but fewer than ten. The chain links TRBV5-5 to TRBJ2-1; tentatively, D is TRBD1 (6 bases). V gave up 3 bases and J gave up 0 bases, with 10 bases separating them. Germline CDR1 reads SGHKS; CDR2 reads YYEKEE (reference sequence). The CDR3 extends over 15 amino acids. The CDR3 DNA reads as TGTGCCAGCAGCTCCGGGACAATCTCCTACAATGAGCAGTTCTTC. Translated, it gives CASSSGTISYNEQFF.

The chain joins TRBV12-3 or TRBV12-4 to TRBJ1-2, with D uncertain. V was shortened by 3 bases and J by 6 bases, with 17 bases between the two germline ends. The CDR3 totals 15 residues. This CDR3 is CASSFIAGLLNGYTF. The CDR3 coding sequence is TGTGCCAGCAGTTTTATAGCTGGACTTCTAAATGGCTACACCTTC.

This chain links TRBV6-5 with TRBJ1-6; weak D call: TRBD1 (5 bases). CDR1 is MNHEY and CDR2 is SVGAGI in the germline V gene. The V end lost 6 bases, the J end lost 13 bases, and 10 bases lay between the germline ends. The CDR3 covers 11 residues. This chain's CDR3 is CASSSGTPLHF. For the CDR3, the DNA is TGTGCCAGCAGCTCAGGGACCCCCCTCCACTTT.

The rearrangement links TRBV6-1 to TRBJ2-2; a weak D match, TRBD2 (6 bases). V shed 4 bases and J shed 8 bases, with 17 bases lying between them. CDR1 is MNHNS and CDR2 is SASEGT in the germline V gene. CDR3 length equals 15 residues. The CDR3 nucleotides read TGTGCCAGCAGTGCCATGCTATGGGCGGGAGGGGAGCTGTTTTTT. Encoded protein: CASSAMLWAGGELFF.

This clonotype has a count of ten or more. The V gene is TRBV12-3 or TRBV12-4, the J gene TRBJ1-1; the match to TRBD1 covers 11 bases. The V and J ends lost 7 bases and 1 base, in that order; junction bases with no gene match: 11. The length of the CDR3 is 17 residues. The CDR3 DNA sequence: TGTGCCAGCAACGGACCCGGGACAGGGGGTCCGAACACTGAAGCTTTCTTT. Translated, it gives CASNGPGTGGPNTEAFF.

This clonotype was seen only a few times. The chain links TRBV5-5 to TRBJ2-7; the match to TRBD1 covers 7 bases. V lost 6 bases to trimming and J lost 1 base; unmatched junction nucleotides: 13. From germline, CDR1 is SGHKS and CDR2 YYEKEE (reference sequence). The CDR3 contains 16 residues. CDR3 DNA: TGTGCCAGCAACAAAGGACAGGCCCTAGGGTCCTACGAGCAGTACTTC. It yields the protein CASNKGQALGSYEQYF.

This clonotype was seen a few times. The rearrangement links TRBV5-1 to TRBJ2-7; 7 positions match TRBD1. CDR1 SGHRS and CDR2 YFSETQ come from the germline V gene. The CDR3 has 15 residues. V was pared by 4 bases and J by 0 bases, with 7 bases of the junction left unmatched. The CDR3 sequence: CASSESGTDSYEQYF. In DNA, the CDR3 is TGCGCCAGCAGCGAATCCGGGACAGACTCCTACGAGCAGTACTTC.